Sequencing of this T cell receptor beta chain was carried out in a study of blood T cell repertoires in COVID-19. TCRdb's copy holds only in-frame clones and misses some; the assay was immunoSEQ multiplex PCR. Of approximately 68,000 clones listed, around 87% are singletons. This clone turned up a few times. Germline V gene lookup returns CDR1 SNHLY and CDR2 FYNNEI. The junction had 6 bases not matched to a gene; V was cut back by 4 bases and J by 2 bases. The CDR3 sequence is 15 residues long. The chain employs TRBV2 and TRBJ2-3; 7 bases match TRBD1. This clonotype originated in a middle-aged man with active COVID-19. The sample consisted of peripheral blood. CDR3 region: CASSGLTGITDTQYF. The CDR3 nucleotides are TGTGCCAGCAGTGGGCTGACAGGGATCACAGATACGCAGTATTTT.